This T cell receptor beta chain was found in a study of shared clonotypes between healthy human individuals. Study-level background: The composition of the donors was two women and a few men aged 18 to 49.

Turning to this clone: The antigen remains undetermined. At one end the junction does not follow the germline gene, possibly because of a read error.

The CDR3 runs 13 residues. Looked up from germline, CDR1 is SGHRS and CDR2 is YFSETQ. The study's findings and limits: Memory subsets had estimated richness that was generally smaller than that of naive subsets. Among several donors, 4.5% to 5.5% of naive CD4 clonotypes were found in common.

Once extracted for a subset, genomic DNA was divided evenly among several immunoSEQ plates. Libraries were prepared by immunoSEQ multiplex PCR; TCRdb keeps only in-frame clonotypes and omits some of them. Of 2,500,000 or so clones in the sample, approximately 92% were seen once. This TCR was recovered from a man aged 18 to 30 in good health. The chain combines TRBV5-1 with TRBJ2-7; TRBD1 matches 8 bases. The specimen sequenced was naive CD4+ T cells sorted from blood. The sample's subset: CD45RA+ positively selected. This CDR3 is CATTGGNLYGQYF. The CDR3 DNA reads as TGCGCCACCACAGGGGGTAACCTCTACGGGCAGTACTTC.